These T cell receptor beta chains were read from a single sample in a study of blood T cell repertoires in COVID-19. Sequencing was performed with immunoSEQ multiplex PCR; in TCRdb, only in-frame clones are kept and a portion is missing. This sample has under 300,000 clones; roughly 88% occur once, and the top ten carry 10% to 15%. Sequenced sample: peripheral blood. These receptors all come from a man older than 75 with acute or convalescent COVID-19. Both conserved end residues are part of each CDR3. Each record gives: V gene, clone size, J gene, D gene, CDR3 DNA, CDR3 protein. The D gene is left open where the match is weak. Size values are once, few and many counts, or a class for expanded clones, and some rows have none.

>TRBV11-3|once|TRBJ2-5|TRBD2
TGTGCCAGCAGCTTAGGGGTTCATAGCGGGAGGGCACAAGAGACCCAGTACTTC
CASSLGVHSGRAQETQYF
>TRBV6-5|-|TRBJ2-7|-
TGTGCCAGCAGTTACAGCCTAGCCTACGAGCAGTACTTC
CASSYSLAYEQYF
>TRBV7-2|-|TRBJ1-3|TRBD1
TGTGCCAGCAGTCGGGACAGCATGAGAGGAAACACCATATATTTT
CASSRDSMRGNTIYF
>TRBV6-5|-|TRBJ1-6|TRBD1
TGTGCCAGCGGGTCCAGGGCAGGGGGTTCACCCCTCCACTTT
CASGSRAGGSPLHF
>TRBV28|-|TRBJ1-5|TRBD1
TGTGCCATCCGGACAGGGGGGGACCAGCCCCAGCATTTT
CAIRTGGDQPQHF
>TRBV6-4|-|TRBJ2-1|TRBD1
TGTGCCAGCAGGAGGGGGCAGGGGGCCTACAATGAGCAGTTCTTC
CASRRGQGAYNEQFF
>TRBV3-1/TRBV3-2|once|TRBJ1-2|TRBD1
TGTGCCAGCAGCCAAGAGTCGGTTGCAGGGGGCTATGGCTACACCTTC
CASSQESVAGGYGYTF
>TRBV28|-|TRBJ1-6|TRBD1
TGTGCCAGCAGTCTCGAATGGGGACAGCTTAATTCACCCCTCCACTTT
CASSLEWGQLNSPLHF
>TRBV23-1|once|TRBJ1-4|TRBD1
TGCGCCAGCAGTCAATCTGACAGGGACGGGGAAAAACTGTTTTTT
CASSQSDRDGEKLFF
>TRBV6-2/TRBV6-3|few|TRBJ1-4|TRBD1
TGTGCCAGCAGTTACTACCCGGGACAGCCTAATGAAAAACTGTTTTTT
CASSYYPGQPNEKLFF
>TRBV5-4|-|TRBJ2-1|-
TGTGCCAGCAGCTCGCGTTACAATGAGCAGTTCTTC
CASSSRYNEQFF
>TRBV11-2|-|TRBJ2-1|-
TGTGCCAGCAGCTTAGTGGCTAGCCCTATCTACAATGAGCAGTTCTTC
CASSLVASPIYNEQFF
>TRBV6-2/TRBV6-3|-|TRBJ1-2|TRBD1
TGTGCCAGCAGTACCGACCAGGGGGCTAACTATGGCTACACCTTC
CASSTDQGANYGYTF
>TRBV9|once|TRBJ2-2|TRBD1
TGTGCCAGCAGCGTAGGAGGGGGCAGAGGCACCGGGGAGCTGTTTTTT
CASSVGGGRGTGELFF
>TRBV10-1|-|TRBJ2-7|TRBD2
TGCGCCAGCAGTGAGACTAGCGGCTCCTACGAGCAGTACTTC
CASSETSGSYEQYF
>TRBV7-2|-|TRBJ1-1|-
TGTGCCAGCAACCTAAACGCGCCTGAAGCTTTCTTT
CASNLNAPEAFF
>TRBV28|once|TRBJ2-5|TRBD2
TGTGCCAGCACCCTCTCGTGGGGGGGAGAGACCCAGTACTTC
CASTLSWGGETQYF
>TRBV19|few|TRBJ1-2|-
TGTGCCAGTAGTATACAGGACTATGGCTACACCTTC
CASSIQDYGYTF
>TRBV5-5|-|TRBJ2-5|-
TGTGCCAGCAGCTTGCCGGACACCCAAGAGACCCAGTACTTC
CASSLPDTQETQYF
>TRBV29-1|-|TRBJ2-1|-
TGCAGCGTTGAAGCTAGGCGATACAATGAGCAGTTCTTC
CSVEARRYNEQFF
>TRBV11-2|-|TRBJ1-2|-
TGTGCCAGCAGCCCCGATAGATTGGGCGGCTACACCTTC
CASSPDRLGGYTF
>TRBV10-1|-|TRBJ2-3|-
TGCGCCAGCAGTGAGTCCTCGACAGATACGCAGTATTTT
CASSESSTDTQYF
>TRBV6-6|-|TRBJ2-1|TRBD2
TGTGCCAGCAGTCTTAGCGGGGGGGCCGGGTATGAGCAGTTCTTC
CASSLSGGAGYEQFF
>TRBV5-1|once|TRBJ1-4|-
TGCGCCAGCAGCTTGGGGACAGCCCGTACAACTAATGAAAAACTGTTTTTT
CASSLGTARTTNEKLFF
>TRBV6-5|-|TRBJ2-7|TRBD2
TGTGCCAGCAAGGACGGGAGGGAGTACGAGCAGTACTTC
CASKDGREYEQYF
>TRBV7-2|few|TRBJ1-2|TRBD1
TGTGCCAGCAGCACCCCAGGGGGCCTCGATGGCTACACCTTC
CASSTPGGLDGYTF
>TRBV12-3/TRBV12-4|-|TRBJ1-1|-
TGTGCCAGCACTTACGGAGTGGCTGAAGCTTTCTTT
CASTYGVAEAFF
>TRBV3-1/TRBV3-2|-|TRBJ1-1|TRBD1
TGTGCCAGCAGCCAAGGTCTCCGACAGGGAGCTTTCTTT
CASSQGLRQGAFF
>TRBV5-1|-|TRBJ1-2|TRBD1
TGCGCCAGCAGCCCGGGACAGGGAATCTATGGCTACACCTTC
CASSPGQGIYGYTF
>TRBV18|-|TRBJ1-2|-
TGTGCCAGCTCCCAGGGAGCTAGCGCTGGCTACACCTTC
CASSQGASAGYTF
>TRBV28|-|TRBJ2-7|TRBD2
TGTGCCAGCAGGCTCGGGGGGGGGTCCCCCTACGAGCAGTACTTC
CASRLGGGSPYEQYF
>TRBV7-9|-|TRBJ1-6|TRBD1
TGTGCCAGCAGCCCCGGGACAGGATGGAATTCACCCCTCCACTTT
CASSPGTGWNSPLHF
>TRBV6-1|-|TRBJ1-1|TRBD1
TGTGCCAGCAGTGACAGGTACAGGGGCACTGAAGCTTTCTTT
CASSDRYRGTEAFF
>TRBV4-1|-|TRBJ1-6|-
TGCGCCAGCAGCTTCGACTGGTATAATTCACCCCTCCACTTT
CASSFDWYNSPLHF
>TRBV24-1|-|TRBJ2-1|TRBD2
TGTGCCACCAGTGGCGGGAGCTCCTACAATGAGCAGTTCTTC
CATSGGSSYNEQFF
>TRBV9|-|TRBJ2-1|TRBD2
TGTGCCAGCAGCGTTACTAGCGGCTACAATGAGCAGTTCTTC
CASSVTSGYNEQFF
>TRBV6-2/TRBV6-3|-|TRBJ1-4|-
TGTGCCAGCAGCGACGGAGGGCCTAATGAAAAACTGTTTTTT
CASSDGGPNEKLFF
>TRBV5-1|-|TRBJ1-5|-
TGCGCCAGCAGCTTGGTAGAGACACCGTGTCCCTTT
CASSLVETPCPF
>TRBV7-3|-|TRBJ2-1|-
TGTGCCAGCAGCTTAAACCCTCCGGGTAATGAGCAGTTCTTC
CASSLNPPGNEQFF
>TRBV6-4|-|TRBJ1-1|-
TGTGCCAGCAGTTCAGGGGCCGGGGCTTTCTTT
CASSSGAGAFF
>TRBV7-2|-|TRBJ2-2|-
TGTGCCAGCAGCCTCCGGTCCCGGTTGGCGAACACCGGGGAGCTGTTTTTT
CASSLRSRLANTGELFF
>TRBV28|-|TRBJ2-7|-
TGTGCCAGCACCCCCGAAACCCCTTTTGCGGAGCAGTACTTC
CASTPETPFAEQYF
>TRBV6-6|-|TRBJ1-6|-
TGTGCCAGCGGGGGGGAGGCCCGGGTACTCCTCCACTTT
CASGGEARVLLHF
>TRBV15|once|TRBJ2-5|-
TGTGCCACCAGCAGATTGGGACTGAGACAAGAGACCCAGTACTTC
CATSRLGLRQETQYF
>TRBV5-4|few|TRBJ1-6|TRBD1
TGTGCCAGCAGCTTACAGGGGGTTGTTGGTTCACCCCTCCACTTT
CASSLQGVVGSPLHF
>TRBV18|-|TRBJ2-7|-
TGTGCCAGCTCACCGGTAGAAACCTACGAGCAGTACTTC
CASSPVETYEQYF
>TRBV28|-|TRBJ1-5|TRBD1
TGTGCCAGCAGCTCAGGGGGTGGGAGCAATCAGCCCCAGCATTTT
CASSSGGGSNQPQHF
>TRBV24-1|-|TRBJ1-5|TRBD1
TGTGCCACCAGTCCCGGGACAGGGGGCTCCTATCAGCCCCAGCATTTT
CATSPGTGGSYQPQHF
>TRBV5-1|-|TRBJ2-3|TRBD1
TGCGCCAGCAGCTTGTTGGGGACAGGGGGCCCGAGCCGGCGCACAGATACGCAGTATTTT
CASSLLGTGGPSRRTDTQYF